The rows below give T cell receptor beta chains drawn from one sample of a study of OX40 agonist ivuxolimab in advanced cancers. This table comes from immunoSEQ multiplex PCR, and its TCRdb copy is limited to in-frame clones, with some not included. The repertoire has more than 50,000 clones, approximately 81% of them found once; the top ten carry about 4%. The specimen comprised CD4+ or CD8+ T cells sorted from blood, sampled in a trial of the OX40 agonist ivuxolimab. These receptors were collected from an adult with an advanced solid tumor such as melanoma, head and neck, liver or kidney cancer. Both conserved end residues are part of each CDR3. A D gene is named only where the DNA matches it firmly. Size is stated for part of the rows, as once, few or many counts, or as a class when the clone is expanded.

TGTGCCAGCAGTGAACAGGGGGGAAACACCATATATTTT	CASSEQGGNTIYF	.	TRBV6-1	TRBJ1-3	.
TGTGCCAGCAAGGGGGACGGCCGCGGTCAGCCCCAGCATTTT	CASKGDGRGQPQHF	.	TRBV6-1	TRBJ1-5	.
TGTGCCAGCAGAGGGACGACGGCGAATCAGCCCCAGCATTTT	CASRGTTANQPQHF	.	TRBV19	TRBJ1-5	.
TGTGCCAGCAGTTTGACGAGGACAGCGATGAACACTGAAGCTTTCTTT	CASSLTRTAMNTEAFF	.	TRBV27	TRBJ1-1	.
TGTGCCAGCAGACCGGACAGATATGAAAAACTGTTTTTT	CASRPDRYEKLFF	.	TRBV2	TRBJ1-4	.
TGTGCCAGCAGTCTCCTTAGCTACGAGCAGTACTTC	CASSLLSYEQYF	.	TRBV6-1	TRBJ2-7	.
TGTGCCAGCAGAGGGACAGAGGGATGGGAAAAACTGTTTTTT	CASRGTEGWEKLFF	.	TRBV2	TRBJ1-4	TRBD1
TGTGCCAGCAGAGGACAGGAATGGGCCGTTGCAACTAATGAAAAACTGTTTTTT	CASRGQEWAVATNEKLFF	once	TRBV28	TRBJ1-4	TRBD1
TGTGCCAGCAGCGTCCGGGGTATCTCCTACGAGCAGTACTTC	CASSVRGISYEQYF	.	TRBV7-8	TRBJ2-7	.
TGTGCCAGCAGTACAACCTACGAGCAGTACTTC	CASSTTYEQYF	few	TRBV27	TRBJ2-7	.
TGTGCCAGCAGCTATCGGGACCCCACGACAGATACGCAGTATTTT	CASSYRDPTTDTQYF	.	TRBV6-5	TRBJ2-3	.
TGTGCCAGCAGTTTTGGTCGAAACTATGGCTACACCTTC	CASSFGRNYGYTF	.	TRBV28	TRBJ1-2	.
TGTGCCAGCAGACAGCCGAGCTCCTATAATTCACCCCTCCACTTT	CASRQPSSYNSPLHF	.	TRBV6-6	TRBJ1-6	.
TGTGCCAGCAGCGTCGTGAGCTCTGGAAACACCATATATTTT	CASSVVSSGNTIYF	.	TRBV9	TRBJ1-3	.
TGTGCCAGCAGCGTCGGCCAGGGAACGTACGAGCAGTACTTC	CASSVGQGTYEQYF	few	TRBV9	TRBJ2-7	.
TGTGCCAGCAGTTTATTGGGTCTCTCTAGGGGTAATTCACCCCTCCACTTT	CASSLLGLSRGNSPLHF	.	TRBV28	TRBJ1-6	.
TGTGCCAGCAGCAACGGACAGGGTCGGGAGTATGAAAAACTGTTTTTT	CASSNGQGREYEKLFF	.	TRBV21-1	TRBJ1-4	.
TGTGCCAGTAGTATAGATCGGCAGGGGCTGGGGACTGAAGCTTTCTTT	CASSIDRQGLGTEAFF	.	TRBV19	TRBJ1-1	.
TGTGCCAGCAGGTCGAACACCGGGGAGCTGTTTTTT	CASRSNTGELFF	.	TRBV7-3	TRBJ2-2	.
TGTGCCAGTAGTATCCAGGCCGGGGGGAACTATGGCTACACCTTC	CASSIQAGGNYGYTF	.	TRBV19	TRBJ1-2	.
TGTGCCAGCAGTCTCGGACAGAACACTGAAGCTTTCTTT	CASSLGQNTEAFF	.	TRBV2	TRBJ1-1	.
TGTGCCAGCAGGGAGGGGGCAAGCACAGATACGCAGTATTTT	CASREGASTDTQYF	.	TRBV28	TRBJ2-3	.
TGTGCCAGCAGTTTATTGGGGGGCCGGGCGCCCCAGCATTTT	CASSLLGGRAPQHF	.	TRBV28	TRBJ1-5	.
TGTGCCAGCAGCCCCTGGACAGGAAAAAACACTGAAGCTTTCTTT	CASSPWTGKNTEAFF	.	TRBV27	TRBJ1-1	TRBD1
TGTGCCAGCAGCTTGTGGGGACAGGGGATGGGCGGCTACACCTTC	CASSLWGQGMGGYTF	.	TRBV5-6	TRBJ1-2	TRBD1
TGTGCCAGCAGCTTAGTGACAGGGGGCTATGGCTACACCTTC	CASSLVTGGYGYTF	.	TRBV7-9	TRBJ1-2	TRBD1
TGCGCCAGCAGACCCTACAGGGGGGCGAATGAAAAACTGTTTTTT	CASRPYRGANEKLFF	.	TRBV5-1	TRBJ1-4	TRBD1
TGTGCCAGCAGTCCACAGGGGGGTTACAATGAGCAGTTCTTC	CASSPQGGYNEQFF	.	TRBV7-2	TRBJ2-1	TRBD1
TGTGCCAGCAGATTACAGGGGGCGGGTGAAAAACTGTTTTTT	CASRLQGAGEKLFF	.	TRBV19	TRBJ1-4	TRBD1
TGCACCAGCAGCCAATCCGGGACTAGCGGAAACAATGAGCAGTTCTTC	CTSSQSGTSGNNEQFF	.	TRBV1	TRBJ2-1	.
TGTGCCTGGAGTGTGGGGAGTCGGAATTCACCCCTCCACTTT	CAWSVGSRNSPLHF	.	TRBV30	TRBJ1-6	.